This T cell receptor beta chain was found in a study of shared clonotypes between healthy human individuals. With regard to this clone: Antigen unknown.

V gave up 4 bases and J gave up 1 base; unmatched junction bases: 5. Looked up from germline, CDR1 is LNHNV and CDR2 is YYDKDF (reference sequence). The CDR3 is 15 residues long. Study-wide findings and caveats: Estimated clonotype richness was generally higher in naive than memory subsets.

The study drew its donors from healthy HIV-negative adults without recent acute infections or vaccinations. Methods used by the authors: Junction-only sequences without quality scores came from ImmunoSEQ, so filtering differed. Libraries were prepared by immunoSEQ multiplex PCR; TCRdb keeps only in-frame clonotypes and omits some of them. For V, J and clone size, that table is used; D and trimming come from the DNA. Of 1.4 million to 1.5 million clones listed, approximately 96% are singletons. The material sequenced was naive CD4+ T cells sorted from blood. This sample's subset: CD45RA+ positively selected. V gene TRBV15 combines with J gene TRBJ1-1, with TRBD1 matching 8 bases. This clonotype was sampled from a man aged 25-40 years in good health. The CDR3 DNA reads TGTGCCACCAGCACCTTAGGACAGGGGAACACTGAAGCTTTCTTT. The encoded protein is CATSTLGQGNTEAFF.